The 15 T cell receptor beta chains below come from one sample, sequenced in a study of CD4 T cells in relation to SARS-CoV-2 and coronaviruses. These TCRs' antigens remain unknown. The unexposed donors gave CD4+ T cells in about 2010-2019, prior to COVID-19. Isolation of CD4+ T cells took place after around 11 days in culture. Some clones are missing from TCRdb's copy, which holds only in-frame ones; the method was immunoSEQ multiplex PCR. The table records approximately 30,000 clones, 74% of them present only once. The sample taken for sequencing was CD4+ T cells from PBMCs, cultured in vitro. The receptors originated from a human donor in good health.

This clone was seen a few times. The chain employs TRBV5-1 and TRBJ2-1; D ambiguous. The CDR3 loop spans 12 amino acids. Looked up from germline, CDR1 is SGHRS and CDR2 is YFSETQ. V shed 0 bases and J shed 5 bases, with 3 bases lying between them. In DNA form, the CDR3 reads TGCGCCAGCAGCTTGGCCGACAATGAGCAGTTCTTC. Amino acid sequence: CASSLADNEQFF.

The CDR3 is CASSTAVGGSSGNTIYF. CDR3 DNA sequence: TGTGCCAGCAGCACCGCGGTTGGCGGTAGCTCTGGAAACACCATATATTTT. The genes are TRBV7-6 and TRBJ1-3; the D is unclear. Germline lookup yields CDR1 SGHVS and CDR2 FNYEAQ. The CDR3 loop spans 17 amino acids. V was trimmed by 5 bases and J by 0 bases, leaving 17 bases between them.

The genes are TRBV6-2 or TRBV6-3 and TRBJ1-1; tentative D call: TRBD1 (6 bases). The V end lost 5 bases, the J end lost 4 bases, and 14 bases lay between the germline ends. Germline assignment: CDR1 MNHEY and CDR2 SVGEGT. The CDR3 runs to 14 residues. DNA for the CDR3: TGTGCCAGCAGTGGACAGCACCGGAGCACTGAAGCTTTCTTT. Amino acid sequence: CASSGQHRSTEAFF.

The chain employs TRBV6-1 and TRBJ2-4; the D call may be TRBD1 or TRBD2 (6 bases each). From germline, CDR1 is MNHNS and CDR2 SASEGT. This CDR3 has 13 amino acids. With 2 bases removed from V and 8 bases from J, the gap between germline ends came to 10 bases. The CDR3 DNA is TGTGCCAGCAGTGAAACGAGGGGGGACATTCAGTACTTC. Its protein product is CASSETRGDIQYF.

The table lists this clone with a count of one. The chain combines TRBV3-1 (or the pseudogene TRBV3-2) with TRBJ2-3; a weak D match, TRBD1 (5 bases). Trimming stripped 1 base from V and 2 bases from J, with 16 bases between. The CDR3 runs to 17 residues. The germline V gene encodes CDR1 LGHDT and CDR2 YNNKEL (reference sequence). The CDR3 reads CASSQGSRRQLTDTQYF. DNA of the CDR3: TGTGCCAGCAGCCAAGGTTCCCGCCGACAGCTCACAGATACGCAGTATTTT.

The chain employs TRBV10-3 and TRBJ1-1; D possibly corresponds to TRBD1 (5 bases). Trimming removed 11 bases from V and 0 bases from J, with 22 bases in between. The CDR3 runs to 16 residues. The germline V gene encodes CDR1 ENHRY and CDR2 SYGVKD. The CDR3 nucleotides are TGTGCCGTTCGAGGAAGGACAAAGCCGATGAACACTGAAGCTTTCTTT. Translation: CAVRGRTKPMNTEAFF.

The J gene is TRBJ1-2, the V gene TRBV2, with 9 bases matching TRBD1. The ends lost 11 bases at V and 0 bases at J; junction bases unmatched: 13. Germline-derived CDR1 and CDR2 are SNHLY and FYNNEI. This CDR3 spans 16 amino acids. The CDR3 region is CAGLRDRGRTNYGYTF. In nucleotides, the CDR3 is TGTGCCGGCCTCAGAGACAGGGGGAGAACTAACTATGGCTACACCTTC. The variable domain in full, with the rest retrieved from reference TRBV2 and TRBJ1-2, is EPEVTQTPSHQVTQMGQEVILRCVPISNHLYFYWYRQILGQKVEFLVSFYNNEISEKSEIFDDQFSVERPDGSNFTLKIRSTKLEDSAMYFCAGLRDRGRTNYGYTFGSGTRLTVV.

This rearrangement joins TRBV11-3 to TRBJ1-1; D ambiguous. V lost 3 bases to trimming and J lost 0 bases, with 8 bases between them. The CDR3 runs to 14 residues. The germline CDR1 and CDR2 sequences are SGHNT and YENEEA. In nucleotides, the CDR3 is TGTGCCAGCAGCTTGGGCGACATGAACACTGAAGCTTTCTTT. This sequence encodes CASSLGDMNTEAFF.

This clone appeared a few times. CDR3 residues: CASSVASGGGYSPLHF. The CDR3 nucleotides read TGTGCCAGCAGCGTAGCCTCGGGAGGGGGTTATTCACCCCTCCACTTT. The chain employs TRBV9 and TRBJ1-6; TRBD1 might be the D (6 bases). In germline, CDR1 is SGDLS, CDR2 YYNGEE. Deletions cut 0 bases from V and 8 bases from J, with 15 bases between. The CDR3 is made up of 16 amino acids.

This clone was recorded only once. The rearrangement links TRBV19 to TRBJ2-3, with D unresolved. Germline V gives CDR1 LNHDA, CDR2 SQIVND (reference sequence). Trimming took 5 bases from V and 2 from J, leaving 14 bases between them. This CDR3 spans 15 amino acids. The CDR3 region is CASSPPGAVTDTQYF. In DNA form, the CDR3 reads TGTGCCAGTAGTCCCCCCGGTGCGGTCACAGATACGCAGTATTTT.

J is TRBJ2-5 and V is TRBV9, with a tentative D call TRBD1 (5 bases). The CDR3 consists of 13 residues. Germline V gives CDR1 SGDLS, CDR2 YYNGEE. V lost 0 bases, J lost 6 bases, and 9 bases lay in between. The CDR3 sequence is CASSVGQGQTQYF. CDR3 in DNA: TGTGCCAGCAGCGTAGGTCAGGGTCAGACCCAGTACTTC.

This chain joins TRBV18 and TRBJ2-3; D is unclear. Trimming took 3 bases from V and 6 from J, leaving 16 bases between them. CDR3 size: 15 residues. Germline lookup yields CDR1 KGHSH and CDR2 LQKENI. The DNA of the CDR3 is TGTGCCAGCTCACCGCTGAACCCCGGTACCGATACGCAGTATTTT. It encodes CASSPLNPGTDTQYF.

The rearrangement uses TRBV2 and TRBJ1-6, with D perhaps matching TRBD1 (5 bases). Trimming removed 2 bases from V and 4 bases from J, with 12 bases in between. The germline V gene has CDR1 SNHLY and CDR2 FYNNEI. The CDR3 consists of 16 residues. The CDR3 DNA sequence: TGTGCCAGCAGTGAATGGGGGATTGAGTATAATTCACCCCTCCACTTT. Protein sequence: CASSEWGIEYNSPLHF.

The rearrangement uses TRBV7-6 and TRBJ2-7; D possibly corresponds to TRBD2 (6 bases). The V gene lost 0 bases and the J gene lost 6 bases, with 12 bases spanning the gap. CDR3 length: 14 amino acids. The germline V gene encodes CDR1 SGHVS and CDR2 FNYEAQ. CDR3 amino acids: CASSLALEGSEQYF. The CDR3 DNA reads TGTGCCAGCAGCTTAGCGCTGGAGGGTTCCGAGCAGTACTTC.

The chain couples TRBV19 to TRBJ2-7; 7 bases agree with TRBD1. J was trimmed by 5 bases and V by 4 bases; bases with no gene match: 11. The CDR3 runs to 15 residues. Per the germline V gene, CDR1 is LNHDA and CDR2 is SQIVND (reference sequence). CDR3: CASSTLTGYRNEQYF. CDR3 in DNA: TGTGCCAGTAGTACCTTGACAGGGTATCGCAACGAGCAGTACTTC.